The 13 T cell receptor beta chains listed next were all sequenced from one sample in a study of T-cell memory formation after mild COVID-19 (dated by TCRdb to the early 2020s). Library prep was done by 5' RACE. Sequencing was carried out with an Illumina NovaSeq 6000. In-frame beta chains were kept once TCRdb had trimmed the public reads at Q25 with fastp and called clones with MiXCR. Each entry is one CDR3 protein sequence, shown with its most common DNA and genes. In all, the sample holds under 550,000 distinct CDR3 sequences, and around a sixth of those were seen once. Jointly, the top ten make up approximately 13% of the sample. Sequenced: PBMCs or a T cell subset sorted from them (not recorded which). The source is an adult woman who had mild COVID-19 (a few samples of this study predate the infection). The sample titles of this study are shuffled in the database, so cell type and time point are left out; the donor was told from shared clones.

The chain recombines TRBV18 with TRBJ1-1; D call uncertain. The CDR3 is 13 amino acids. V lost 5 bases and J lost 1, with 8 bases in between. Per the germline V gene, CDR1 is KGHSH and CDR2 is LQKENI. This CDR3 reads CASSRDKNTEAFF. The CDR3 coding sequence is TGTGCCAGCTCAAGAGACAAGAACACTGAAGCTTTCTTT.

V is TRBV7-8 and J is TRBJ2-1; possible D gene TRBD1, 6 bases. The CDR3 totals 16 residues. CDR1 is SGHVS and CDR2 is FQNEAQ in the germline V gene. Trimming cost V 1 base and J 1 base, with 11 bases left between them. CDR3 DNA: TGTGCCAGCAGCTTAGTTGGGGGCTTGTCCTACAATGAGCAGTTCTTC. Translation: CASSLVGGLSYNEQFF.

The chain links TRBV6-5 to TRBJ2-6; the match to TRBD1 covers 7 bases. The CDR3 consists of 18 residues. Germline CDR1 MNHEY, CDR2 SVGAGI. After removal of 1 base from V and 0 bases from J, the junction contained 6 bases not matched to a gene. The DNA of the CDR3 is TGTGCCAGCAGTTACTGGGACAGAGCGACCTCTGGGGCCAACGTCCTGACTTTC. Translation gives CASSYWDRATSGANVLTF.

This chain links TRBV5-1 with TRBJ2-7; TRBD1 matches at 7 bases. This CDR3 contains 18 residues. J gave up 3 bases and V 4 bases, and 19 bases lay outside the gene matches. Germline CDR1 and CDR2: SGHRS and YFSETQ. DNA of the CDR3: TGCGCCAGCAGCCCTTACAGTGCCGACAGGGATCCCAACTACGAGCAGTACTTC. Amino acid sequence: CASSPYSADRDPNYEQYF.

CDR3 coding DNA: TGTGCCAGCAAAAGACTAGCGGGGGGCGACAATGAGCAGTTCTTC. Translating it yields CASKRLAGGDNEQFF. The chain is built from TRBV6-6 and TRBJ2-1, with 13 bases lining up with TRBD2. The germline V gene has CDR1 MNHNY and CDR2 SVGAGI (reference sequence). Trimming removed 7 bases from V and 5 bases from J; junction bases left unmatched: 5. This CDR3 contains 15 residues.

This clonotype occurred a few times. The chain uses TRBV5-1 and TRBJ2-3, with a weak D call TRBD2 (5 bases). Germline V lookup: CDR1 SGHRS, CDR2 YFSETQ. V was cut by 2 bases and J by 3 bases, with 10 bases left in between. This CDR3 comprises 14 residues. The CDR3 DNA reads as TGCGCCAGCAGCTTAGAGGGCCCGACAGATACGCAGTATTTT. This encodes CASSLEGPTDTQYF. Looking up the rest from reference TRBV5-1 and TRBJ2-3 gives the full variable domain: KAGVTQTPRYLIKTRGQQVTLSCSPISGHRSVSWYQQTPGQGLQFLFEYFSETQRNKGNFPGRFSGRQFSNSRSEMNVSTLELGDSALYLCASSLEGPTDTQYFGPGTRLTVL.

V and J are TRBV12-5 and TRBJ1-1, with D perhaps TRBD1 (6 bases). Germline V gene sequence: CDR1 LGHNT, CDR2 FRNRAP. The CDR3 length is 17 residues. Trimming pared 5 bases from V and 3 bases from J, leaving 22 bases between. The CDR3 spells CASGDVRGPESHTEAFF. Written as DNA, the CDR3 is TGTGCTAGTGGTGACGTCAGGGGCCCCGAATCTCACACTGAAGCTTTCTTT.

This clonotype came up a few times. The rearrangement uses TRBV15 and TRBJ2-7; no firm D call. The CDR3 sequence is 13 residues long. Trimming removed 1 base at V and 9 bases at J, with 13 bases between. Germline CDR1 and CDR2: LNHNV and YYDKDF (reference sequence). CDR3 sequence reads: CATSRGEVRAQYF. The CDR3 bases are TGTGCCACCAGCAGAGGTGAGGTTCGCGCGCAGTACTTC.

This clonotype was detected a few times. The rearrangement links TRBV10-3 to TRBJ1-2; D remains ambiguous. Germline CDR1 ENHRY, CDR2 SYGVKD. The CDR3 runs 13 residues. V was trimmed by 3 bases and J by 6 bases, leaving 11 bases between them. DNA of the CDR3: TGTGCCATCAGTGACAGACCCGCGGATGGCTACACCTTC. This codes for CAISDRPADGYTF.

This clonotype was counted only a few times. The CDR3 bases are TGTGCCAGCACTATTATGACTAGCGGTTACTACGAGCAGTACTTC. Translated, it gives CASTIMTSGYYEQYF. The chain recombines TRBV12-3 or TRBV12-4 with TRBJ2-7, with 9 nucleotides matching TRBD2. V was clipped by 7 bases and J by 3 bases; unmatched bases: 10. The CDR3 covers 15 residues.

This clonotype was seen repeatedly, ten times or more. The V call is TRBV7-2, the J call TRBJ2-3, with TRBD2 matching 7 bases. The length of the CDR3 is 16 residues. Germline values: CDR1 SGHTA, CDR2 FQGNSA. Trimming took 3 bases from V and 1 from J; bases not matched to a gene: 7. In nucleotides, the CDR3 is TGTGCCAGCAGCTTTGGCGGGAGTCTTCGCACAGATACGCAGTATTTT. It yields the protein CASSFGGSLRTDTQYF. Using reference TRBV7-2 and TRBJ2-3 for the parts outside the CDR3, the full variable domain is GAGVSQSPSNKVTEKGKDVELRCDPISGHTALYWYRQSLGQGLEFLIYFQGNSAPDKSGLPSDRFSAERTGGSVSTLTIQRTQQEDSAVYLCASSFGGSLRTDTQYFGPGTRLTVL.

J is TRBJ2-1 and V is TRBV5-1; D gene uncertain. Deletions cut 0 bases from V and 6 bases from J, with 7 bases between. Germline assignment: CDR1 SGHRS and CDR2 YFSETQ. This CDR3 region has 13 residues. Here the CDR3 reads CASSLVPGNEQFF. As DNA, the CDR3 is TGCGCCAGCAGCTTGGTTCCTGGCAATGAGCAGTTCTTC. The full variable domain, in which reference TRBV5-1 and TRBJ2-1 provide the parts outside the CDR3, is KAGVTQTPRYLIKTRGQQVTLSCSPISGHRSVSWYQQTPGQGLQFLFEYFSETQRNKGNFPGRFSGRQFSNSRSEMNVSTLELGDSALYLCASSLVPGNEQFFGPGTRLTVL.

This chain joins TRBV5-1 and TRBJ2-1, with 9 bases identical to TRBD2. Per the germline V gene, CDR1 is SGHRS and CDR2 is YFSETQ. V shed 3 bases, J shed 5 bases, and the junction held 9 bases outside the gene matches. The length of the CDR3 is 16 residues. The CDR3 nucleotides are TGCGCCAGCAGCTACAACGCGGGGGGGAATAACAATGAGCAGTTCTTC. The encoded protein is CASSYNAGGNNNEQFF. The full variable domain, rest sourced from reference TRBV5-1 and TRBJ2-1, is KAGVTQTPRYLIKTRGQQVTLSCSPISGHRSVSWYQQTPGQGLQFLFEYFSETQRNKGNFPGRFSGRQFSNSRSEMNVSTLELGDSALYLCASSYNAGGNNNEQFFGPGTRLTVL.